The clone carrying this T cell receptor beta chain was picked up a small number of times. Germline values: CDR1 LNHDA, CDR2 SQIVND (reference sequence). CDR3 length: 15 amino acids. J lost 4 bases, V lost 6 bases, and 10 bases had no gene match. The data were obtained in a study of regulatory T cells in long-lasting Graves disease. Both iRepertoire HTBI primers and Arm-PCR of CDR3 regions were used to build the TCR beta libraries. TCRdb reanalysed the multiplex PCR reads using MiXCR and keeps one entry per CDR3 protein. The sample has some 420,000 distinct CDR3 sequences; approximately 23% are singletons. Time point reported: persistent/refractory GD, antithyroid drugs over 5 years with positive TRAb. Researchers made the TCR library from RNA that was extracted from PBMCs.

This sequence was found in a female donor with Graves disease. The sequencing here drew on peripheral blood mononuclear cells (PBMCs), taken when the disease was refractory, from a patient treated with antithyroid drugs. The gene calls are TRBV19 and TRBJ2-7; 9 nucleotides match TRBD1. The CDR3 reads CASRPGTGMVYEQYF. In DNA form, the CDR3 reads TGTGCCAGTAGGCCGGGGACAGGGATGGTATACGAGCAGTACTTC.